This paragraph reports one T cell receptor (beta chain). Original analysis: Amplification from reference gene primers served as the basis for estimated nucleated cell counts. Produced via immunoSEQ multiplex PCR; TCRdb's table is partial and in-frame only. V, J and clone size were drawn from that table, and D and trimming were deduced from the DNA. The profile shows some 190,000 clones, about four fifths of them singletons. The data were taken from a study of blood T cell repertoires in COVID-19. Study context: PBMCs, B-cell-depleted T cells, or T cells were the source of the cDNA or gDNA that made up the material.

This CDR3 contains 16 residues. From germline, CDR1 is LGHDT and CDR2 YNNKEL (reference sequence). Trimming took off 1 base at V and 7 bases at J, with 14 bases between the two ends. This chain links TRBV3-1 (or the pseudogene TRBV3-2) with TRBJ1-6; D perhaps matches TRBD1 (6 bases). The sample taken for sequencing was PBMCs or T cells enriched from blood (not recorded which). The TCR sequence derives from a woman under 40 who had been exposed to COVID-19. CDR3 protein: CASSQARRGRNSPLHF. CDR3 DNA sequence: TGTGCCAGCAGCCAAGCTCGCAGGGGAAGAAATTCACCCCTCCACTTT.